There are many counts of the clone carrying this TCR beta chain. The ends were cut back, 6 bases at V and 3 bases at J, with 14 bases in the middle. Germline CDR1 is MDHEN and CDR2 is SYDVKM. CDR3 length: 14 amino acids. No treatment of any kind had been given to any patient before thyroid surgery. The sample belongs to a study of metastatic and nonmetastatic thyroid tumors. TCRdb re-analyzed the PCR reads using MiXCR. The top ten clones hold over 9.5% of a sample with about 20,000 clones, approximately 15% of them seen once. The receptor was derived from a female donor with papillary thyroid cancer or a benign thyroid nodule (not recorded which). Some clones in this sample may be carry-over from other donors' samples. The specimen sequenced was tumor tissue. The chain joins TRBV28 to TRBJ1-1, with D maybe TRBD1 (6 bases). The CDR3 spells CASSPGQSYTEAFF. In nucleotides, the CDR3 is TGTGCCAGCAGCCCCGGACAGAGTTACACTGAAGCTTTCTTT.